Each of the 27 T cell receptor beta chains below was sequenced from the same sample in a study of T cell responses to AZD1222 COVID-19 vaccine. Sequenced by immunoSEQ multiplex PCR; TCRdb stores in-frame clones only, minus some. The data contain 150,000 or so clones, approximately 91% of them singletons. Material: peripheral blood, obtained on day 0 of AZD1222 vaccination. These receptors came from an adult in good health.

This chain connects TRBV10-3 to TRBJ1-4; 10 nucleotides line up with TRBD1. Germline V CDR1 and CDR2: ENHRY, SYGVKD. V dropped 5 bases and J dropped 3; count of bases not matched to a gene: 6. CDR3 length: 16 residues. The CDR3 is CAISPGQGIANEKLFF. Here the CDR3 DNA reads TGTGCCATCAGTCCGGGACAGGGGATAGCTAATGAAAAACTGTTTTTT.

The chain links TRBV9 to TRBJ2-3, with TRBD2 matching 13 bases. The CDR3 contains 17 residues. After removal of 3 bases from V and 0 bases from J, the junction contained 4 bases not matched to a gene. Germline V gene data show CDR1 as SGDLS and CDR2 as YYNGEE. In nucleotides, the CDR3 is TGTGCCAGCAGCGGGACACTAGCGGGGGGGAGCACAGATACGCAGTATTTT. It encodes CASSGTLAGGSTDTQYF.

This chain uses TRBV14 with TRBJ1-1; 7 bases fit TRBD1. Germline loops: CDR1 SGHDN, CDR2 FVKESK. The CDR3 length is 14 residues. Unmatched junction bases numbered 6, after V lost 4 bases and J lost 4 bases. This CDR3 is CASSPQGEGTEAFF. The CDR3 nucleotides are TGTGCCAGCAGCCCGCAGGGGGAGGGCACTGAAGCTTTCTTT.

The rearrangement joins TRBV19 to TRBJ1-2, with 7 nucleotides matching TRBD1. The germline V gene encodes CDR1 LNHDA and CDR2 SQIVND (reference sequence). The CDR3 consists of 15 residues. Trimming took 5 bases from V and 1 from J; bases not matched to a gene: 7. This CDR3 reads CASSVTGRNNYGYTF. DNA for the CDR3: TGTGCCAGTAGTGTGACAGGGAGGAATAACTATGGCTACACCTTC.

The chain recombines TRBV19 with TRBJ2-2, with D perhaps assigned TRBD1 or TRBD2 (5 bases each). Germline CDR1 LNHDA, CDR2 SQIVND (reference sequence). Trimming removed 6 bases from V and 1 base from J, with 15 bases in between. The CDR3 consists of 16 residues. The CDR3 coding sequence is TGTGCCAGTAGCCTGGGTGGGACGGGGAACACCGGGGAGCTGTTTTTT. Protein product: CASSLGGTGNTGELFF.

The gene calls are TRBV28 and TRBJ1-2; D gene unclear. Germline V gene data show CDR1 as MDHEN and CDR2 as SYDVKM. The CDR3 extends over 14 amino acids. V dropped 3 bases and J dropped 3 bases, with 11 bases sitting between them. CDR3 residues: CASSLASPHYGYTF. The DNA of the CDR3 is TGTGCCAGCAGTTTGGCCAGCCCTCACTATGGCTACACCTTC.

This sequence joins TRBV7-9 and TRBJ1-1, with TRBD1 as a possible D gene (6 bases). The germline gives CDR1 SEHNR, CDR2 FQNEAQ (reference sequence). V gave up 1 base and J gave up 0 bases, with 6 bases separating them. The CDR3 has 14 amino acids. The CDR3 is CASSLGQVNTEAFF. The CDR3 DNA reads as TGTGCCAGCAGCTTAGGACAGGTGAACACTGAAGCTTTCTTT.

The chain uses TRBV6-9 and TRBJ1-4, with D hard to call. V shed 5 bases and J shed 0 bases, with 16 bases lying between them. This CDR3 has 17 residues. From germline, CDR1 is MNHGY and CDR2 SVAAGI. The CDR3 DNA reads as TGTGCCAGCAGTCCGCTGGGGAGAGACACAACTAATGAAAAACTGTTTTTT. This sequence encodes CASSPLGRDTTNEKLFF.

V gene TRBV6-2 or TRBV6-3 combines with J gene TRBJ1-3; the match to TRBD1 covers 7 bases. With 4 bases clipped from V and 2 bases from J, the junction kept 5 bases outside the gene matches. CDR1 and CDR2 (germline): MNHEY, SVGEGT. The CDR3 has 15 amino acids. CDR3 sequence reads: CASSSDRVTGNTIYF. CDR3 nucleotides: TGTGCCAGCAGTTCAGACAGGGTTACTGGAAACACCATATATTTT.

This chain connects TRBV6-2 or TRBV6-3 to TRBJ2-3; a weak D match, TRBD2 (5 bases). V dropped 6 bases and J dropped 4 bases, with 14 bases sitting between them. Germline values: CDR1 MNHEY, CDR2 SVGEGT. The CDR3 has 14 residues. The CDR3 protein is CASSPIGESDTQYF. CDR3 DNA sequence: TGTGCCAGCAGCCCGATCGGGGAGTCAGATACGCAGTATTTT.

The chain couples TRBV28 to TRBJ2-7; 7 bases map to TRBD2. Germline V CDR1 and CDR2: MDHEN, SYDVKM. The CDR3 runs 13 residues. The ends lost 7 bases at V and 0 bases at J; junction bases unmatched: 3. The CDR3 is CASIRGDSYEQYF. In DNA, the CDR3 is TGTGCCAGCATCCGGGGGGACTCCTACGAGCAGTACTTC. Full variable domain (outside the CDR3, taken from reference TRBV28 and TRBJ2-7): DVKVTQSSRYLVKRTGEKVFLECVQDMDHENMFWYRQDPGLGLRLIYFSYDVKMKEKGDIPEGYSVSREKKERFSLILESASTNQTSMYLCASIRGDSYEQYFGPGTRLTVT.

The rearrangement joins TRBV2 to TRBJ2-1, with 9 bases fitting TRBD1. Germline loops: CDR1 SNHLY, CDR2 FYNNEI. Trimming took 10 bases from V and 8 from J; bases not matched to a gene: 6. The CDR3 has 12 residues. CDR3 coding DNA: TGTGCCATCCGGGACAGGGTTGATGAGCAGTTCTTC. Its translation is CAIRDRVDEQFF.

The chain employs TRBV7-9 and TRBJ2-5, with TRBD2 matching over 7 bases. This CDR3 contains 18 residues. The germline gives CDR1 SEHNR, CDR2 FQNEAQ (reference sequence). The V segment lost 1 base and the J segment 2 bases; nucleotides outside the gene matches: 13. The CDR3 nucleotides are TGTGCCAGCAGCTTAGGGACTAGTGCCCACCTCCAGCAAGAGACCCAGTACTTC. This encodes CASSLGTSAHLQQETQYF.

The V gene is TRBV30, the J gene TRBJ1-2; tentatively, D is TRBD1 (5 bases). CDR1 is GTSNPN and CDR2 is SVGIG in the germline V gene (reference sequence). V lost 0 bases, J lost 9 bases, and 23 bases lay in between. The CDR3 has 16 residues. In DNA, the CDR3 is TGTGCCTGGAGTGTACCGGGAGGAGGGGTCCCGGGCCGCTACACCTTC. Its protein is CAWSVPGGGVPGRYTF.

This CDR3 is CASSFSSGSKDTQYF. The CDR3 coding sequence is TGTGCCAGCAGTTTCTCTAGCGGGAGTAAAGATACGCAGTATTTT. The chain has TRBV7-6 and TRBJ2-3; TRBD2 matches at 10 bases. The length of the CDR3 is 15 residues. V lost 6 bases to trimming and J lost 5 bases; unmatched junction nucleotides: 8. Germline V CDR1 and CDR2: SGHVS, FNYEAQ.

This clone was observed a handful of times. The V and J genes are TRBV3-1 (or the pseudogene TRBV3-2) and TRBJ1-1; D gene ambiguous. V was clipped by 4 bases and J by 1 base, with 13 bases between them. CDR1 is LGHDT and CDR2 is YNNKEL in the germline V gene (reference sequence). CDR3 length equals 15 residues. CDR3 residues: CASSPPEDRNTEAFF. CDR3 bases: TGTGCCAGCAGCCCCCCCGAGGATCGGAACACTGAAGCTTTCTTT.

The J gene is TRBJ2-7, the V gene TRBV7-6; tentatively, D is TRBD1 or TRBD2 (5 bases each). Germline CDR1 and CDR2: SGHVS and FNYEAQ. The CDR3 sequence is 17 residues long. V was cut by 4 bases and J by 1 base, with 20 bases left in between. Here the CDR3 reads CASSYSGGAGVSYEQYF. The CDR3 DNA follows: TGTGCCAGCAGCTACTCCGGTGGGGCGGGCGTGTCCTACGAGCAGTACTTC.

The rearrangement joins TRBV7-2 to TRBJ1-5; D remains ambiguous. V lost 0 bases and J lost 2, with 11 bases in between. This CDR3 region has 16 residues. Germline CDR1 reads SGHTA; CDR2 reads FQGNSA. CDR3 region: CASSLAPLSRNQPQHF. The CDR3 DNA sequence: TGTGCCAGCAGCTTAGCCCCGCTATCCCGCAATCAGCCCCAGCATTTT. Full variable domain (rest looked up from reference TRBV7-2 and TRBJ1-5): GAGVSQSPSNKVTEKGKDVELRCDPISGHTALYWYRQSLGQGLEFLIYFQGNSAPDKSGLPSDRFSAERTGGSVSTLTIQRTQQEDSAVYLCASSLAPLSRNQPQHFGDGTRLSIL.

The V gene is TRBV7-8, the J gene TRBJ1-2; 7 bases are shared with TRBD1. The CDR3 is made up of 17 amino acids. V trimming: 1 base; J trimming: 0 bases; junction bases outside the gene matches: 8. Germline assignment: CDR1 SGHVS and CDR2 FQNEAQ. CDR3: CASSLDGTASSNYGYTF. CDR3 in DNA: TGTGCCAGCAGCTTAGATGGGACAGCTTCTTCTAACTATGGCTACACCTTC. The whole variable domain, remainder taken from reference TRBV7-8 and TRBJ1-2, is GAGVSQSPRYKVAKRGQDVALRCDPISGHVSLFWYQQALGQGPEFLTYFQNEAQLDKSGLPSDRFFAERPEGSVSTLKIQRTQQEDSAVYLCASSLDGTASSNYGYTFGSGTRLTVV.

Turning to this clone: At one of its ends the junction is not consistent with the germline gene, which may arise from a read error. This rearrangement joins TRBV28 to TRBJ1-5; TRBD1 matches 8 bases. CDR1 and CDR2 from the germline V gene are MDHEN and SYDVKM. CDR3 length: 16 amino acids. CDR3 DNA sequence: TGTGCCAGCAATTTAGGACAGGGACGCGTCTCTCAGCCCCAGCATTTT. Residues: CASNLGQGRVSQPQHF.

This rearrangement joins TRBV12-3 or TRBV12-4 to TRBJ2-4, with 8 bases that match TRBD2. This CDR3 is 11 amino acids long. J gave up 15 bases and V 5 bases, and 6 bases lay outside the gene matches. CDR3 loop: CASSPAGLVYF. DNA of the CDR3: TGTGCCAGCAGTCCTGCGGGACTAGTGTACTTC.

The genes are TRBV4-3 and TRBJ2-3; TRBD2 is a possible D gene (7 bases). Germline V lookup: CDR1 LGHNA, CDR2 YSLEER. The V end lost 2 bases, the J end lost 2 bases, and 17 bases lay between the germline ends. The CDR3 is made up of 17 amino acids. CDR3 bases: TGCGCCAGCAGCCAATTTCCCGGGGGGCCATCCACAGATACGCAGTATTTT. Protein: CASSQFPGGPSTDTQYF.

This chain joins TRBV6-2 or TRBV6-3 and TRBJ2-3; D is undetermined. Germline values: CDR1 MNHEY, CDR2 SVGEGT. The CDR3 consists of 16 residues. V was cut by 0 bases and J by 2 bases, with 12 bases left in between. CDR3 in DNA: TGTGCCAGCAGTTACTCGAGAGCGAGCAACACAGATACGCAGTATTTT. This translates into CASSYSRASNTDTQYF.

V is TRBV6-1 and J is TRBJ2-2; 8 bases line up with TRBD1. The CDR3 consists of 16 residues. V trimming: 0 bases; J trimming: 7 bases; junction bases outside the gene matches: 7. Looked up from germline, CDR1 is MNHNS and CDR2 is SASEGT. As DNA, the CDR3 is TGTGCCAGCAGTGAAGCGGACAGGGAGTACGGCGGGGAGCTGTTTTTT. It encodes CASSEADREYGGELFF.

The chain has TRBV2 and TRBJ1-2; tentatively, D is TRBD1 (5 bases). V lost 8 bases and J 4 bases, leaving 14 bases between the germline ends. The CDR3 is made up of 13 amino acids. Germline V gene sequence: CDR1 SNHLY, CDR2 FYNNEI. CDR3 region: CASAGGDPYGYTF. The CDR3, as DNA: TGTGCCAGCGCCGGGGGGGACCCCTATGGCTACACCTTC.

This chain uses TRBV4-3 with TRBJ2-3, with 10 bases lining up with TRBD2. The length of the CDR3 is 15 residues. The J segment lost 4 bases and the V segment lost 3 bases, leaving 4 bases of the junction unmatched. Germline CDR1 and CDR2: LGHNA and YSLEER. CDR3 DNA: TGCGCCAGCAGCCAGAAGCGGGAGGGACCAGATACGCAGTATTTT. Its protein is CASSQKREGPDTQYF.

The genes are TRBV5-1 and TRBJ1-1; TRBD1 matches at 7 bases. Trimming took 0 bases from V and 1 from J; bases not matched to a gene: 3. The CDR3 is 15 amino acids. Per the germline V gene, CDR1 is SGHRS and CDR2 is YFSETQ. DNA for the CDR3: TGCGCCAGCAGCTTGGCCGGGACAGAGAACACTGAAGCTTTCTTT. Translated: CASSLAGTENTEAFF.